This T cell receptor (beta chain) was observed in a study of CD8 T cells in ankylosing spondylitis. Study-wide results and caveats: Prior literature has documented some motif variants in synovial fluid and blood from reactive arthritis. It was reported that disease-linked clones were significantly enriched in matched ankylosing spondylitis synovial fluid. Among TCR beta sequences, a motif of eight highly homologous variants appeared characteristic of ankylosing spondylitis blood. Those disease-linked clones were CD8+; they were also relatively rare in peripheral blood.

V lost 1 base to trimming and J lost 9 bases, with 14 bases between them. CDR3 length: 14 residues. Per germline, CDR1 SGHRS and CDR2 YFSETQ. Quantitative barcoded 5'-RACE was used to prepare TCR beta libraries. TCRdb used MiXCR to reprocess the 5' RACE reads, holding one entry per CDR3 protein. The sample contains approximately 300,000 distinct CDR3 sequences, less than 10% of which appear only once. Ten or more counts support this clonotype. No antigen is known for it. Sequencing was performed on blood, either unsorted or a sorted T cell fraction (not recorded which). This chain uses TRBV5-1 with TRBJ2-1; D might be TRBD2 (6 bases). The receptor was isolated from a male donor with ankylosing spondylitis. DNA of the CDR3: TGCGCCAGCAGCTTGATCCCTAGCGACGGTGAGCAGTTCTTC. Translation gives CASSLIPSDGEQFF.